Listed below are T cell receptor beta chains from one sample, sequenced in a study of blood T cell repertoires in COVID-19. Sequenced by immunoSEQ multiplex PCR; TCRdb stores in-frame clones only, minus some. Seen here are roughly 73,000 clones, 88% observed once, and the top ten hold roughly 2.5%. Sequencing input: peripheral blood. The receptors were sampled from a man in his 70s with active or convalescent COVID-19. Both conserved end residues are part of each CDR3. D genes are given only for firm matches. Clone size is stated in some rows and not others, as once, few, many or a class when expanded.

size | J | V | D | CDR3 | DNA
NA | TRBJ2-5 | TRBV6-6 | TRBD2 | CASSSGRRGETQYF | TGTGCCAGCTCTAGCGGGAGAAGAGGAGAGACCCAGTACTTC
NA | TRBJ2-3 | TRBV9 | TRBD1 | CASSVRGTEITDTQYF | TGTGCCAGCAGCGTAAGGGGGACAGAGATCACAGATACGCAGTATTTT
NA | TRBJ2-1 | TRBV19 | NA | CASRPRGGYNEQFF | TGTGCCAGTCGCCCCAGAGGGGGTTACAATGAGCAGTTCTTC
NA | TRBJ2-7 | TRBV5-1 | TRBD1 | CASSLGVGQTYEQYF | TGCGCCAGCAGCTTGGGAGTGGGACAGACCTACGAGCAGTACTTC
NA | TRBJ1-4 | TRBV20-1 | NA | CSANLREKLFF | TGCAGTGCAAACCTAAGAGAAAAACTGTTTTTT
once | TRBJ1-1 | TRBV6-5 | NA | CASLTGWNTEAFF | TGTGCCAGCCTGACAGGATGGAACACTGAAGCTTTCTTT
few | TRBJ1-1 | TRBV12-3/TRBV12-4 | NA | CASSPLTEAFF | TGTGCCAGCAGTCCCCTTACTGAAGCTTTCTTT
once | TRBJ1-5 | TRBV18 | TRBD1 | CASSLNPTGFNQPQHF | TGTGCCAGCTCACTGAACCCGACAGGGTTCAATCAGCCCCAGCATTTT
NA | TRBJ2-3 | TRBV10-1 | TRBD2 | CASSGGLAVVGTDTQYF | TGCGCCAGCAGTGGTGGACTAGCGGTGGTTGGGACAGATACGCAGTATTTT
NA | TRBJ1-2 | TRBV18 | TRBD1 | CASSPGGQAANYGYTF | TGTGCCAGCTCACCTGGGGGACAGGCCGCTAACTATGGCTACACCTTC
NA | TRBJ2-4 | TRBV2 | NA | CASRRRGTKENIQYF | TGTGCCAGCAGGCGACGGGGAACCAAGGAAAACATTCAGTACTTC
NA | TRBJ2-7 | TRBV11-3 | TRBD1 | CASSHGTANSYEQYF | TGTGCCAGCAGCCATGGGACAGCCAACTCCTACGAGCAGTACTTC
few | TRBJ2-7 | TRBV6-5 | NA | CASSYSISAYEQYF | TGTGCCAGCAGTTACTCTATTTCGGCCTACGAGCAGTACTTC
NA | TRBJ2-1 | TRBV9 | TRBD2 | CASSRTSGGLNEQFF | TGTGCCAGCAGCAGGACTAGCGGGGGGCTCAATGAGCAGTTCTTC
few | TRBJ2-1 | TRBV29-1 | NA | CSVEDATGWEQFF | TGCAGCGTTGAAGATGCTACGGGATGGGAGCAGTTCTTC
NA | TRBJ1-3 | TRBV6-5 | NA | CASRGQWNTIYF | TGTGCCAGCAGGGGCCAGTGGAACACCATATATTTT
NA | TRBJ2-5 | TRBV5-6 | NA | CASSLGNHYPQETQYF | TGTGCCAGCAGCTTAGGTAATCACTACCCCCAAGAGACCCAGTACTTC
NA | TRBJ2-3 | TRBV5-1 | TRBD2 | CASRTARSGGLGTDTQYF | TGCGCCAGCAGAACTGCCCGAAGCGGGGGCCTTGGCACAGATACGCAGTATTTT
few | TRBJ1-2 | TRBV18 | TRBD1 | CASSPPHAGGGYTF | TGTGCCAGCTCACCACCGCACGCAGGGGGTGGCTACACCTTC
once | TRBJ2-5 | TRBV5-6 | TRBD2 | CASSSPSGGVGTQYF | TGTGCCAGCAGTTCTCCTAGCGGGGGGGTCGGGACCCAGTACTTC
NA | TRBJ1-1 | TRBV6-5 | NA | CASLREAMNTEAFF | TGTGCCTCTCTCCGAGAGGCTATGAACACTGAAGCTTTCTTT
NA | TRBJ2-1 | TRBV7-8 | TRBD1 | CASSLAQGEQFF | TGTGCCAGCAGCTTAGCCCAGGGGGAACAGTTCTTC